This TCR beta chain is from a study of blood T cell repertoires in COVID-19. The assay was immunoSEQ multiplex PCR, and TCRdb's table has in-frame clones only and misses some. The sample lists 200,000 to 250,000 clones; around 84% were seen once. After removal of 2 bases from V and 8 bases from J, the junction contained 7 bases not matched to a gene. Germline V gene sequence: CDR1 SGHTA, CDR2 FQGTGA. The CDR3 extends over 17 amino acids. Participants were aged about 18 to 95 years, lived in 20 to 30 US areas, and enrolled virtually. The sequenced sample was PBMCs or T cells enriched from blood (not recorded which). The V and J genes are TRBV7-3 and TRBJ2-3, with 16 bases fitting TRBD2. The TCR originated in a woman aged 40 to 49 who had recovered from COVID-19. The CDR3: CASSLGTSGREGTTQYF. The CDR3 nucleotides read TGTGCCAGCAGCTTAGGGACTAGCGGGAGGGAGGGTACTACGCAGTATTTT.